The clone carrying this T cell receptor (beta chain) was detected once. The antigen is not known. This sample is part of a study of OX40 agonist ivuxolimab in advanced cancers. The study's findings and limits: Dose levels from 0.1 to 3.0 mg/kg saw CD4+ and CD8+ blood T cells expand clonally by week 6.

Produced via immunoSEQ multiplex PCR; TCRdb's table is partial and in-frame only. There are some 90,000 clones in the sample; about 92% occur only once, and 3% to 3.5% lies in the top ten. Per the germline V gene, CDR1 is LGHNT and CDR2 is FRNRAP. Trimming pared 2 bases from V and 2 bases from J, leaving 6 bases between. The CDR3 runs 13 residues. This sequence was found in an adult with an advanced solid tumor such as melanoma, head and neck, liver or kidney cancer. The sample consisted of CD4+ or CD8+ T cells sorted from blood, taken in a trial of the OX40 agonist ivuxolimab. The J gene is TRBJ1-2, the V gene TRBV12-5; no firm D call. The CDR3 bases are TGTGCTAGTGGTTTGTTCCGGAACTATGGCTACACCTTC. Its protein product is CASGLFRNYGYTF.